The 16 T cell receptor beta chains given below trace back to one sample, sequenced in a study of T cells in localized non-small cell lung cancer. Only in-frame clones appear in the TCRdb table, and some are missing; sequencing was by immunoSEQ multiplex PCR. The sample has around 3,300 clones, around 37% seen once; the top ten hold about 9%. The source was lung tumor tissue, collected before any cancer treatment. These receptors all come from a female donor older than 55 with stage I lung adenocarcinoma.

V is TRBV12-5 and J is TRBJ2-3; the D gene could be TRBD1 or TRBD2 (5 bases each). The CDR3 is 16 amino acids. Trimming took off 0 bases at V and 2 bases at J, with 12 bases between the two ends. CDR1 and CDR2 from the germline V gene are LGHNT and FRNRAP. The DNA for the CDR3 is TGTGCTAGTGGTTTGGTCGAGGGGCCAAACACAGATACGCAGTATTTT. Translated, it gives CASGLVEGPNTDTQYF.

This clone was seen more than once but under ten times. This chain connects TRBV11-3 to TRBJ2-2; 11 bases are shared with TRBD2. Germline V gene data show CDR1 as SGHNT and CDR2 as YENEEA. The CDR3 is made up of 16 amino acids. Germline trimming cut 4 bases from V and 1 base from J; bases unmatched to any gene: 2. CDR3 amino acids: CASSSLAGGNTGELFF. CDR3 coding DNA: TGTGCCAGCAGCTCCCTAGCGGGAGGGAACACCGGGGAGCTGTTTTTT.

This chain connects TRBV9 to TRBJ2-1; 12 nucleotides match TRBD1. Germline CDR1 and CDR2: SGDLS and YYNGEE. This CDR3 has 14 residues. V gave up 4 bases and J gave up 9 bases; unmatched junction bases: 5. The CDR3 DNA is TGTGCCAGCAGCCCCGGGACAGGGGGCAGTGAGCAGTTCTTC. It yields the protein CASSPGTGGSEQFF.

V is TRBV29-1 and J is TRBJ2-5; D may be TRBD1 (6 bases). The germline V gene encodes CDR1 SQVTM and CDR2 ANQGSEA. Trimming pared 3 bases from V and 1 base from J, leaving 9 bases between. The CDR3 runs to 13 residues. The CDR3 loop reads CSVEGAVQETQYF. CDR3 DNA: TGCAGCGTTGAGGGGGCAGTCCAAGAGACCCAGTACTTC.

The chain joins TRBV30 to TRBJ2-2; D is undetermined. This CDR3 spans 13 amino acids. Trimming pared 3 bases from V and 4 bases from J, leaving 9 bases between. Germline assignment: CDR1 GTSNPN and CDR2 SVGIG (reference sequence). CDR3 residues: CAWRPTFTGELFF. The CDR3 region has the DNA TGTGCCTGGAGGCCAACATTCACCGGGGAGCTGTTTTTT.

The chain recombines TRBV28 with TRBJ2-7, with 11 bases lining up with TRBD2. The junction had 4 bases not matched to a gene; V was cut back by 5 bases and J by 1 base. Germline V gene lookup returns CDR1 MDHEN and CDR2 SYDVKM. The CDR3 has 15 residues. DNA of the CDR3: TGTGCCAGCAGTACCGGGACTAGCGGATCCTACGAGCAGTACTTC. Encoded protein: CASSTGTSGSYEQYF.

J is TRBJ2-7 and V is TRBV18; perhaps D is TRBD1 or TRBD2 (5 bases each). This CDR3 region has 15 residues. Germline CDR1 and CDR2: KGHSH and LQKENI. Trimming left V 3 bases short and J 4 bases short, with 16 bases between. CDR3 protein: CASSPPSGTLYEQYF. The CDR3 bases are TGTGCCAGCTCACCTCCTTCCGGGACCCTTTACGAGCAGTACTTC.

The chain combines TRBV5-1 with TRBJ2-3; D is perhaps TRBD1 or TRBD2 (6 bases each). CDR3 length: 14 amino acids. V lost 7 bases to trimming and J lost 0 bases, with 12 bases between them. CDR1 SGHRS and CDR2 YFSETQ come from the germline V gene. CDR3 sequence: CASQIGGSTDTQYF. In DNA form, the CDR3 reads TGCGCCAGCCAAATAGGGGGGAGCACAGATACGCAGTATTTT.

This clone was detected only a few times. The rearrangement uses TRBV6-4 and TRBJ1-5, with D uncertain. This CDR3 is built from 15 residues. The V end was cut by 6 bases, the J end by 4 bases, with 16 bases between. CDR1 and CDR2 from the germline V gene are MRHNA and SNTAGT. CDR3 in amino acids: CASRPGRRGNQPQHF. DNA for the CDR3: TGTGCCAGCAGACCCGGACGTCGCGGTAATCAGCCCCAGCATTTT.

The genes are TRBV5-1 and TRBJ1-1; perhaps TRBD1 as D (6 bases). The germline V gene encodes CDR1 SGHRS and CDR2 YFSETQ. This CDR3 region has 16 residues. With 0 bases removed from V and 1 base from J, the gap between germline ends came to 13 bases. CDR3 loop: CASSLEGGLGNTEAFF. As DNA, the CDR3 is TGCGCCAGCAGCTTGGAAGGGGGTTTAGGGAACACTGAAGCTTTCTTT.

The chain's CDR3 is CASSLKQDRLGKNIQYF. CDR3 DNA: TGTGCCAGCAGCTTAAAACAAGACAGGTTGGGCAAAAACATTCAGTACTTC. The chain couples TRBV11-3 to TRBJ2-4; maybe TRBD1 (6 bases). The CDR3 runs 17 residues. CDR1 and CDR2 (germline): SGHNT, YENEEA. Between the trimmed V and J ends, which lost 2 bases and 3 bases, there was a span of 17 bases.

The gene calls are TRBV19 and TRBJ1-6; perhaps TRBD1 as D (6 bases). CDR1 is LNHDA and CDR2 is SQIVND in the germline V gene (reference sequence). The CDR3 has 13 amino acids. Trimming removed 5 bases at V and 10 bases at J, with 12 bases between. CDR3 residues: CASSPGGRSPLHF. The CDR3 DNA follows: TGTGCCAGTAGTCCTGGGGGCAGGTCACCCCTCCACTTT.

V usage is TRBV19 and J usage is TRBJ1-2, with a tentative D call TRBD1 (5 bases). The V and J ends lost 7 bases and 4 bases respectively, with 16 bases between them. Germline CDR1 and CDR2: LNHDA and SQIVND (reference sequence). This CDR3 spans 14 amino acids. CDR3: CASTIGGIGYGYTF. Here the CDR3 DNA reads TGTGCCAGTACCATCGGGGGTATTGGCTATGGCTACACCTTC.

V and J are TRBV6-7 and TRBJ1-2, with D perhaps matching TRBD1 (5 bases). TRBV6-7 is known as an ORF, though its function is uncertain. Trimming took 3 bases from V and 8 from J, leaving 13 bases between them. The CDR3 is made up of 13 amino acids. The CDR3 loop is CASSYVQGGGYTF. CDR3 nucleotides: TGTGCCAGCAGTTATGTGCAGGGAGGCGGCTACACCTTC.

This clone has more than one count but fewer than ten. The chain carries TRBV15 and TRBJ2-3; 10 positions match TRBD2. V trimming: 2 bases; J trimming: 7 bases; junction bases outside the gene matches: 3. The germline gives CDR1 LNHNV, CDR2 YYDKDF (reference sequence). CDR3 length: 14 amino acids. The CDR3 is CATSRSGGANTQYF. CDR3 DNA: TGTGCCACCAGCAGAAGCGGGGGGGCCAATACGCAGTATTTT.

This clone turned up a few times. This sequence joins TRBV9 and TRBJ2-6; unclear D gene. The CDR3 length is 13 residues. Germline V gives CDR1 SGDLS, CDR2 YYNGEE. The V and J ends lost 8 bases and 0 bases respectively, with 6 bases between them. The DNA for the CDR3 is TGTGCCAGGGCGAGCTCTGGGGCCAACGTCCTGACTTTC. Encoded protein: CARASSGANVLTF.